The source of this TCR beta chain is a study of cytomegalovirus exposure and HLA in healthy donors. Study-wide findings and caveats: Rarity marked most TCR sequences, yet some public TCRs occurred in many donors. The CMV antigen specificity of a few CMV-associated chains was confirmed through in vitro analysis. Sequence variants that were highly shared formed a cluster that was likely a sequencing artifact.

A word on this clone: As yet, its antigen is unknown.

Trimming left V 1 base short and J 4 bases short, with 18 bases between. This CDR3 region has 17 residues. From germline, CDR1 is PRHDT and CDR2 FYEKMQ (reference sequence). PCR employed 60 Vbeta and 13 Jbeta primers. The data were produced by immunoSEQ multiplex PCR, yet TCRdb's version contains in-frame clones alone and is incomplete. The sample lists some 200,000 clones; around a tenth were seen once. Sequencing was performed on PBMCs. The gene calls are TRBV13 and TRBJ2-3, with D perhaps matching TRBD2 (5 bases). The TCR comes from a woman in her 30s in good health and CMV-seropositive. The CDR3: CASSLAVGIEAADTQYF. The CDR3 DNA reads as TGTGCCAGCAGCTTAGCGGTCGGGATCGAGGCGGCAGATACGCAGTATTTT.